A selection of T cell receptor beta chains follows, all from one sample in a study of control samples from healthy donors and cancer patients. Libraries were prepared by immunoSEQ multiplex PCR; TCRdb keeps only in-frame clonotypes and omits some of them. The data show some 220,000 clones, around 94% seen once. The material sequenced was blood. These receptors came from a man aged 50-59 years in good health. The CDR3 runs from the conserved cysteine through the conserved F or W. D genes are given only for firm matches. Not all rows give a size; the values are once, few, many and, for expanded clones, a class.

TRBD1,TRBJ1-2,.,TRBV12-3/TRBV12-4,TGTGCCAGCAGTCCGACAGGGATCTATGGCTACACCTTC,CASSPTGIYGYTF
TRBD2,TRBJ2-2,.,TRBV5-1,TGCGCCAGCAGCTTGGGCGGGGGGGCGAACACCGGGGAGCTGTTTTTT,CASSLGGGANTGELFF
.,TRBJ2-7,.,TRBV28,TGTGCCAGCACCCGGACCAGGTCCTACGAGCAGTACTTC,CASTRTRSYEQYF
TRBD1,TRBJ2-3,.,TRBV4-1,TGCGCCAGCAGCCAAGGGGACAGGCCTCGCGTCGGTAGCACAGATACGCAGTATTTT,CASSQGDRPRVGSTDTQYF
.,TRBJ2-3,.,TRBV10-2,TGCGCCAGCAGTGAGTCGGGAGGCTCCCCAGATACGCAGTATTTT,CASSESGGSPDTQYF
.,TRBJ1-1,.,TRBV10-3,TGTGCCATCAGTGAGTCGGGGTCCACTGAAGCTTTCTTT,CAISESGSTEAFF
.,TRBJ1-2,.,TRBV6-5,TGTGCCAGCAGTTACTTCCGTGACAGCTATGGCTACACCTTC,CASSYFRDSYGYTF
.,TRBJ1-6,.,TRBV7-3,TGTGCCAGCAGCTCTGGGTCACGGCCCTCACCCCTCCACTTT,CASSSGSRPSPLHF
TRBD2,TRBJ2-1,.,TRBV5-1,TGCGCCAGCAGCTGGCGGGGGAGGGCCACCTACAATGAGCAGTTCTTC,CASSWRGRATYNEQFF
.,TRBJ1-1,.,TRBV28,TGTGCCAGCACCCTCGGGCAGTCTTCGGAAGCTTTCTTT,CASTLGQSSEAFF
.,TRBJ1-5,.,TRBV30,TGTGCCTGGAGTGTATCGCAGGGAACCATGGTCGGACAGCCCCAGCATTTT,CAWSVSQGTMVGQPQHF
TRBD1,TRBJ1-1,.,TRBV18,TGTGCCAGCTCAGTCCAGGGGGCAATGACTGAAGCTTTCTTT,CASSVQGAMTEAFF
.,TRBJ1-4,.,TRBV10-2,TGCGCCAGCAGTGATTGGGGACGGAATGAAAAACTGTTTTTT,CASSDWGRNEKLFF
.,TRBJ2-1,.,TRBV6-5,TGTGCCAGCAGTTTCGGACTTAGGGGGATAAACAATGAGCAGTTCTTC,CASSFGLRGINNEQFF
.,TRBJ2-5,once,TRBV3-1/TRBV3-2,TGTGCCAGCAGCGTAAACAGGGAACAGACCCAGTACTTC,CASSVNREQTQYF
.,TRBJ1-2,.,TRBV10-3,TGTGCCATCAGTGAGTCGCATAACAACTATGGCTACACCTTC,CAISESHNNYGYTF
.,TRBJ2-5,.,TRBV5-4,TGTGCCAGCAGCTTGGCCGTTTCGGCGGGGCCTCAAGAGACCCAGTACTTC,CASSLAVSAGPQETQYF
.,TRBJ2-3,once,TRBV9,TGTGCCAGCAGCGTAGGGGGGGGCTATGATACGCAGTATTTT,CASSVGGGYDTQYF
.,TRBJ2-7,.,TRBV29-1,TGCAGCGTTGAAGAGCCCGGGTTAACCTACGAGCAGTACTTC,CSVEEPGLTYEQYF
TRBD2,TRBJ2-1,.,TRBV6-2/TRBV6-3,TGTGCCAGCAGTACTATAGCGGGGTTGTACAATGAGCAGTTCTTC,CASSTIAGLYNEQFF
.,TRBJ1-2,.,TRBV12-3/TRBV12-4,TGTGCCAGCAACCATCGGAGGGTAGGAGGCTACACCTTC,CASNHRRVGGYTF
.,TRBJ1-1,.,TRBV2,TGTGCCAGCGGGCAGGGTAGTGGGACTGAAGCTTTCTTT,CASGQGSGTEAFF
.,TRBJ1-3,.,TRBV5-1,TGCGCCAGCAGCCGGATGACCGTGGACTCTGGAAACACCATATATTTT,CASSRMTVDSGNTIYF
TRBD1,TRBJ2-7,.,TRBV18,TGTGCCAGCTCACCGGGACAGGGGGCGCAGGAGCAGTACTTC,CASSPGQGAQEQYF
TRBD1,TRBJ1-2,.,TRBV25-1,TGTGCCAGCAGCGGGACAGGGGGCAACTATGGCTACACCTTC,CASSGTGGNYGYTF
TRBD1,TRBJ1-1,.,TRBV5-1,TGCGCCAGCGGGCCTACAGGGGCGGACGGCACTGAAGCTTTCTTT,CASGPTGADGTEAFF
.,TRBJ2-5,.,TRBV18,TGTGCCAGCTCACTGAACAGCCAAGAGACCCAGTACTTC,CASSLNSQETQYF
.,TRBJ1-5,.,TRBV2,TGTGCCAGCACCACGGACAGTGGCAATCAGCCCCAGCATTTT,CASTTDSGNQPQHF
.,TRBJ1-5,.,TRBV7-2,TGTGCCAGCAGCCCAGGGGCCTGGCAGCCCCAGCATTTT,CASSPGAWQPQHF
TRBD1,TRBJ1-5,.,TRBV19,TGTGCCAGTAGTAGTCTAAGGACAGGGGGCGGACAGCCCCAGCATTTT,CASSSLRTGGGQPQHF
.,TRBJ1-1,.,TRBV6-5,TGTGCCAGTGACTTTGGAGGGAGCACTGAAGCTTTCTTT,CASDFGGSTEAFF
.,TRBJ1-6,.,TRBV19,TGTGCCAGTAGTATAGATGCTACAGGGCCTAGTAATTCACCCCTCCACTTT,CASSIDATGPSNSPLHF
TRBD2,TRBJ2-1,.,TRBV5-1,TGCGCCCGCAGCTCCGAGCGGGGGGGCCTGGGTGAGCAGTTCTTC,CARSSERGGLGEQFF
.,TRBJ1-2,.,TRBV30,TGTGCCTGGACAGGGAACGGACCTATGAAGAACCCCTATGGCTACACCTTC,CAWTGNGPMKNPYGYTF
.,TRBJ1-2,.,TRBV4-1,TGCGCCAGCAATTTGGGGGGGCACTATGGCTACACCTTC,CASNLGGHYGYTF
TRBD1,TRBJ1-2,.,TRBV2,TGTGCCAGCAGTGAACGAACAGGGGGCTGGGGGGGCTACACCTTC,CASSERTGGWGGYTF
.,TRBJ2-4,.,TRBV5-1,TGCGCCAGCAGCCCTGCCACCTCGGGAAACATTCAGTACTTC,CASSPATSGNIQYF
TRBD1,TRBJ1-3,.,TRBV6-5,TGTGCCAGCAGTTACTCCCGCAGGGGGCGCGGAAACACCATATATTTT,CASSYSRRGRGNTIYF
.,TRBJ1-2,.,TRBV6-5,TGTGCCAGCAGTTACACTTCGCCCCCGGCGGGGGATGGCTACACCTTC,CASSYTSPPAGDGYTF
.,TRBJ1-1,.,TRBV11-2,TGTGCCAGCAGCCGATCCCTATACACAGGGGAAGCTTTCTTT,CASSRSLYTGEAFF
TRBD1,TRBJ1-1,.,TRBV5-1,TGCGCCAGCAGCTTGGATGGACAGGCTGAAGCTTTCTTT,CASSLDGQAEAFF
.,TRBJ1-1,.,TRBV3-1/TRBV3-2,TGTGCCAGCAGCCAACTATGGGGTTCCGAAGCTTTCTTT,CASSQLWGSEAFF
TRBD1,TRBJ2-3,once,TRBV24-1,TGTGCCACCAGTGTCGGTGCGGGACAGGGCACAGATACGCAGTATTTT,CATSVGAGQGTDTQYF
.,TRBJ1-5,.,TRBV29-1,TGCAGCGTCGGAGTTAGTGGGCAGAGCAATCAGCCCCAGCATTTT,CSVGVSGQSNQPQHF
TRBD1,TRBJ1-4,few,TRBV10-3,TGTGCCATCAGTGTGACAGGGTCTAATGAAAAACTGTTTTTT,CAISVTGSNEKLFF
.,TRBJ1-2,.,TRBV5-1,TGCGCCAGCAGCTTGGCCCGGGGGGAAGGAGGCTACACCTTC,CASSLARGEGGYTF
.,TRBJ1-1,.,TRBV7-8,TGTGCCAGCAGCTCGAGCATGAACACTGAAGCTTTCTTT,CASSSSMNTEAFF
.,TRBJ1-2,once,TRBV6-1,TGTGCCAGCAGTGGGGCCCCGGGAGCCGTTGCTAACTATGGCTACACCTTC,CASSGAPGAVANYGYTF